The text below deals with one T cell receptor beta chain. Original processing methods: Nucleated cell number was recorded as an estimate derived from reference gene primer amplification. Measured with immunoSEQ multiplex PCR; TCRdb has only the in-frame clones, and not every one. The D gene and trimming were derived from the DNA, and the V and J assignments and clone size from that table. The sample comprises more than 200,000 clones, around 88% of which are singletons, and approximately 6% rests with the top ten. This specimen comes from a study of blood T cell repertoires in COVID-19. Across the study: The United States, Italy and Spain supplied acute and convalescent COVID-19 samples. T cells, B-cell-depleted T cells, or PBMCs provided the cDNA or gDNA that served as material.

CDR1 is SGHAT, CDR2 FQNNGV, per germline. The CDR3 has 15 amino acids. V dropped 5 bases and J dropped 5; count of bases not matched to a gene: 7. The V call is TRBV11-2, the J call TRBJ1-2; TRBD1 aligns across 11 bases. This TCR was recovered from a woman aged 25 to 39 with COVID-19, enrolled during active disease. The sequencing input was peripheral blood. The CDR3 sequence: CASSGGQGANYGYTF. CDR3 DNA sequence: TGTGCCAGCAGCGGAGGACAGGGGGCAAATTATGGCTACACCTTC.